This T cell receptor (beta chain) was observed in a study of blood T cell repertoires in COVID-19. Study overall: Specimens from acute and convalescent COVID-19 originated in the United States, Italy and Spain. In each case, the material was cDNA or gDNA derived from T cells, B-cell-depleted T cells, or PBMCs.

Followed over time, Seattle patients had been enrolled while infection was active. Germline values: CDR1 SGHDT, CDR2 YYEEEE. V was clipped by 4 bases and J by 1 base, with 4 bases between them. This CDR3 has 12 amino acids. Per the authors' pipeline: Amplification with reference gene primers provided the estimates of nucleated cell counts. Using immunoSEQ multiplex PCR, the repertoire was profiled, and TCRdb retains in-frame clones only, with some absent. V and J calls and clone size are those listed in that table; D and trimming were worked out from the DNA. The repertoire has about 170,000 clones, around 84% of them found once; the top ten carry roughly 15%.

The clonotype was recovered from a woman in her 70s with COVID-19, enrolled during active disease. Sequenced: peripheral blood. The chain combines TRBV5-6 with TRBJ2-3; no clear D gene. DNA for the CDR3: TGTGCCAGCAGCACGGGCACAGATACGCAGTATTTT. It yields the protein CASSTGTDTQYF.